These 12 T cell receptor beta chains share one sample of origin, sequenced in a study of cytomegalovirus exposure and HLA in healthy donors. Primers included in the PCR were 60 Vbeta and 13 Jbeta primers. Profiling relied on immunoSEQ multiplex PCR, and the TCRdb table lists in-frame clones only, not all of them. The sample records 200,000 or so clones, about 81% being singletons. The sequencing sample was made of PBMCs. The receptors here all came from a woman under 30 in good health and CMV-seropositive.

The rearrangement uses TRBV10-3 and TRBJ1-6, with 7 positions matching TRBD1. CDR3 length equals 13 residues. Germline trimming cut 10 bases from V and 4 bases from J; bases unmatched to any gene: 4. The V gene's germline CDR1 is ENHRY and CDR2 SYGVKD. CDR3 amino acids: CATRGRYNSPLHF. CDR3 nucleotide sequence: TGTGCCACCAGGGGGAGGTATAATTCACCCCTCCACTTT.

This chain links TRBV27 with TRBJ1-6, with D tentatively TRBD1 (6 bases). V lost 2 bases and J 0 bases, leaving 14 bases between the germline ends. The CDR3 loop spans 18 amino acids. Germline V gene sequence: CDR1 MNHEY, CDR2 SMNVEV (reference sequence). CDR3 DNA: TGTGCCAGCAGTTTAATAGGGGGTTTGAGCTCCTATAATTCACCCCTCCACTTT. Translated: CASSLIGGLSSYNSPLHF.

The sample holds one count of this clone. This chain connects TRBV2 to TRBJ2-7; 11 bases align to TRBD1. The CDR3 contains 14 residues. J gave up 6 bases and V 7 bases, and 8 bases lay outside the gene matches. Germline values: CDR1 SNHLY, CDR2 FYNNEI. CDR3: CASTRTGGFVEQYV. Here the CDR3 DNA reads TGTGCCAGCACTAGGACAGGGGGCTTCGTCGAGCAGTACGTC.

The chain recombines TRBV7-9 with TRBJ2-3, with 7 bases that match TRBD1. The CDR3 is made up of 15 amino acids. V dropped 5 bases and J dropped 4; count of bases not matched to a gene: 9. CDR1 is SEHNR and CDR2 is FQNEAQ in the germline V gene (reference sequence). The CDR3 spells CASSQGQYLADTQYF. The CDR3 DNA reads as TGTGCCAGCAGCCAGGGACAGTACCTCGCAGATACGCAGTATTTT.

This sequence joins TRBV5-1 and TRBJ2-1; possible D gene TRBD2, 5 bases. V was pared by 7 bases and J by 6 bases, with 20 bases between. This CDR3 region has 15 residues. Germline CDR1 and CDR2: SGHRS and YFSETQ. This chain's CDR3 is CASFRSTRTVNEQFF. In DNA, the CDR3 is TGCGCCAGCTTCAGGTCTACTAGAACCGTCAATGAGCAGTTCTTC.

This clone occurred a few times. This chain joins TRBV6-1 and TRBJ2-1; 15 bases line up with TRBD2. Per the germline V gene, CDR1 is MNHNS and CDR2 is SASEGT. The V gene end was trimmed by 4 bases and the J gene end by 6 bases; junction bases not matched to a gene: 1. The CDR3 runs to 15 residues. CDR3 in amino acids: CASSGTSGGGNEQFF. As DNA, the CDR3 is TGTGCCAGCAGTGGGACTAGCGGGGGGGGCAATGAGCAGTTCTTC.

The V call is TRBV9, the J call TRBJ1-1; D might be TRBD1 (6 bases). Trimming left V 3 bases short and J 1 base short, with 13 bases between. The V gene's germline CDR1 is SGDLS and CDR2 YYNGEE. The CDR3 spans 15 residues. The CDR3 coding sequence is TGTGCCAGCAGCGAGGATACAGGGACGAACACTGAAGCTTTCTTT. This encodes CASSEDTGTNTEAFF.

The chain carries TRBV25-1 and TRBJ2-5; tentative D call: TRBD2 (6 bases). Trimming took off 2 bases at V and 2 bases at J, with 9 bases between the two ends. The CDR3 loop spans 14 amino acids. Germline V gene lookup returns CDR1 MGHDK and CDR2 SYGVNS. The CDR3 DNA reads TGTGCCAGCAGTGAAGGAGGGAATCAAGAGACCCAGTACTTC. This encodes CASSEGGNQETQYF.

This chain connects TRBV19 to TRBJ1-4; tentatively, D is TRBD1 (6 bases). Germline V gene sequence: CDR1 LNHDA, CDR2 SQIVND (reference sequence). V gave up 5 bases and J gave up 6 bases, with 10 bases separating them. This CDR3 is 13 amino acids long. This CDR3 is CASSLGGHEKLFF. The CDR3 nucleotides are TGTGCCAGTAGTCTCGGGGGGCATGAAAAACTGTTTTTT.

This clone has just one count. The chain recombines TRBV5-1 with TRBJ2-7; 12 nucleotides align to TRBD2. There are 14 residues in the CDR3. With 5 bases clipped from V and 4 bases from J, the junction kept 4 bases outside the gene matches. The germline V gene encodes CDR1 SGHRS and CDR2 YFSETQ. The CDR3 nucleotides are TGCGCCAGCAGTCTGACTAGCGGGGGATACGAGCAGTACTTC. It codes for CASSLTSGGYEQYF.

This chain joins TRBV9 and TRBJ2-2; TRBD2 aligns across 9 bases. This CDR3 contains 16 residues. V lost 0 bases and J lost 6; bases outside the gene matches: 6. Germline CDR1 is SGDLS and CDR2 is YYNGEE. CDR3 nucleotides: TGTGCCAGCAGCGTAGATCCTAGCGGGGCCGCCGGGGAGCTGTTTTTT. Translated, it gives CASSVDPSGAAGELFF.

Here the CDR3 DNA reads TGTGCCAGCAGTTTCGGTGAGGGACAGCCCCAGCATTTT. This sequence encodes CASSFGEGQPQHF. V usage is TRBV28 and J usage is TRBJ1-5; unclear D gene. CDR1 and CDR2 from the germline V gene are MDHEN and SYDVKM. The CDR3 runs to 13 residues. The V gene lost 3 bases and the J gene lost 7 bases, with 10 bases spanning the gap. Together with reference TRBV28 and TRBJ1-5, the CDR3 gives the full variable domain: DVKVTQSSRYLVKRTGEKVFLECVQDMDHENMFWYRQDPGLGLRLIYFSYDVKMKEKGDIPEGYSVSREKKERFSLILESASTNQTSMYLCASSFGEGQPQHFGDGTRLSIL.